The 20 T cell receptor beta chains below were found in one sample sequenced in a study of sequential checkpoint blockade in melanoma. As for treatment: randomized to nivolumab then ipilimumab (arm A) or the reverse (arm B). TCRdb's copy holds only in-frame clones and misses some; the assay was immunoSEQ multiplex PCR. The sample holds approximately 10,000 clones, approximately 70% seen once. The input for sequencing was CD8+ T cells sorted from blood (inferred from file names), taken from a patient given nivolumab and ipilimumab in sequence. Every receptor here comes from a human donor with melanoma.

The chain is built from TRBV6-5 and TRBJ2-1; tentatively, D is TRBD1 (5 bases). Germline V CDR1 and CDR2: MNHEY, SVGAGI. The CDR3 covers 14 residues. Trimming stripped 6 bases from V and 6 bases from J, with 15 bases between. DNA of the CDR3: TGTGCCAGCAGAGGAAGGGGCCAAGTCAATGAGCAGTTCTTC. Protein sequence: CASRGRGQVNEQFF.

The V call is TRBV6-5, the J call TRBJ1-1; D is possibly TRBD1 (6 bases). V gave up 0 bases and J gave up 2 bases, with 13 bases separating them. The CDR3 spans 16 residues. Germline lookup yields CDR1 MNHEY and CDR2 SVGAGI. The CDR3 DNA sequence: TGTGCCAGCAGTTACTCCTACGGGACATTAAACACTGAAGCTTTCTTT. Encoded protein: CASSYSYGTLNTEAFF.

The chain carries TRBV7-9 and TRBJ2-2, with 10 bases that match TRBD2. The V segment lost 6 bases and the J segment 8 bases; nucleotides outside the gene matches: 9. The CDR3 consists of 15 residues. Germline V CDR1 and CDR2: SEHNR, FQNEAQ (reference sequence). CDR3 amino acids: CASRPPGTSAGELFF. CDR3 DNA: TGTGCCAGCAGACCTCCCGGGACTAGCGCTGGGGAGCTGTTTTTT.

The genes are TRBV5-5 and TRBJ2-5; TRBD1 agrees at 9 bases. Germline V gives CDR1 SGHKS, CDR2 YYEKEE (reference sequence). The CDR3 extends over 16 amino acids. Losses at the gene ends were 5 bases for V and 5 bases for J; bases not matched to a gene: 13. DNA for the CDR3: TGTGCCAGCAGTCCCCCAGGACAGGGGTTCGGGGAGACCCAGTACTTC. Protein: CASSPPGQGFGETQYF. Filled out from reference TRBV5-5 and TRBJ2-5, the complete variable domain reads DAGVTQSPTHLIKTRGQQVTLRCSPISGHKSVSWYQQVLGQGPQFIFQYYEKEERGRGNFPDRFSARQFPNYSSELNVNALLLGDSALYLCASSPPGQGFGETQYFGPGTRLLVL.

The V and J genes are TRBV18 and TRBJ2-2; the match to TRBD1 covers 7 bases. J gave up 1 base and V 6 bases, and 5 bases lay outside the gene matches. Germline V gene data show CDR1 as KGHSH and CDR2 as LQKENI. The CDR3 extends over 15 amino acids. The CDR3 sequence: CASSLDRENTGELFF. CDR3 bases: TGTGCCAGCTCTCTCGACAGGGAGAACACCGGGGAGCTGTTTTTT.

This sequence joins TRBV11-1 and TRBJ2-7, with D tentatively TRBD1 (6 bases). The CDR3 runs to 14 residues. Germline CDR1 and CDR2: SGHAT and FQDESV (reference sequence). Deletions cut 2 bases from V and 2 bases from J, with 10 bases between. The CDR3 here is CASSLLGTPYEQYF. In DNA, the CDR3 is TGTGCCAGCAGCTTACTAGGGACACCCTACGAGCAGTACTTC.

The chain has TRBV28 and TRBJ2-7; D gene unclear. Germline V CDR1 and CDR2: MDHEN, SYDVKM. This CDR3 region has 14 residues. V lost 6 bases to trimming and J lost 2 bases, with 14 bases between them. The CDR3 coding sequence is TGTGCCAGCAGGCAGACAAAGCCCACCTACGAGCAGTACTTC. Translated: CASRQTKPTYEQYF.

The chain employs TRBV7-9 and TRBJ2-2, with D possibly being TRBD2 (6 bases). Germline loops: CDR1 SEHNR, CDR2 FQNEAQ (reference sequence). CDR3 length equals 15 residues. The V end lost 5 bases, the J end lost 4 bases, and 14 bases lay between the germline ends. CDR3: CASSPAGISTGELFF. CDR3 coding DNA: TGTGCCAGCAGCCCCGCGGGGATATCCACCGGGGAGCTGTTTTTT.

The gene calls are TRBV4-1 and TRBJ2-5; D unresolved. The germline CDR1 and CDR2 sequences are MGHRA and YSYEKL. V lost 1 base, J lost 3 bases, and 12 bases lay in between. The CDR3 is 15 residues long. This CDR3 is CASSQATGFKETQYF. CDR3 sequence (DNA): TGCGCCAGCAGCCAAGCGACGGGTTTCAAAGAGACCCAGTACTTC.

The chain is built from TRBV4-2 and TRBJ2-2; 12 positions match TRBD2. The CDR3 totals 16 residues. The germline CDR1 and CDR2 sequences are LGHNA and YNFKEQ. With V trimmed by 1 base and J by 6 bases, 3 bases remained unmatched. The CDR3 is CASSQGTSGKAGELFF. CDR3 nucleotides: TGTGCCAGCAGCCAAGGGACTAGCGGGAAGGCCGGGGAGCTGTTTTTT.

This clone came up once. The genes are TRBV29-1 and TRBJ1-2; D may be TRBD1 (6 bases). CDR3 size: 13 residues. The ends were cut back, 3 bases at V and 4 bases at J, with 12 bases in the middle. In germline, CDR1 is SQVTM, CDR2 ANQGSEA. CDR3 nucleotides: TGCAGCGTTGAGGCAGGGGCTAGCTATGGCTACACCTTC. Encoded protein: CSVEAGASYGYTF.

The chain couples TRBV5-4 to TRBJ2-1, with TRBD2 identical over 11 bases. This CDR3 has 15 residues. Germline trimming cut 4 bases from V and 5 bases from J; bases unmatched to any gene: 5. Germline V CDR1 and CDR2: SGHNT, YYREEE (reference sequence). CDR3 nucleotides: TGTGCCAGCAGCCGAACTAGCGGGGGAAACAATGAGCAGTTCTTC. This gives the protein CASSRTSGGNNEQFF.

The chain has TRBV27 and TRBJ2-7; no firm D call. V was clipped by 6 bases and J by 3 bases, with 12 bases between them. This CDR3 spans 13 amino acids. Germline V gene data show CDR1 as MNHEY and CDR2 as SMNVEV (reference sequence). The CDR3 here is CASSSDSHYEQYF. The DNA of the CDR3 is TGTGCCAGCAGCAGCGACTCTCACTACGAGCAGTACTTC.

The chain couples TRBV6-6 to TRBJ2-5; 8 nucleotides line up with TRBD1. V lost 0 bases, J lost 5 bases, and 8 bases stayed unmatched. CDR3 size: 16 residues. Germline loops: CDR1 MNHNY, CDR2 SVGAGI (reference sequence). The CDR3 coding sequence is TGTGCCAGCAGTTACTCGACGGCAGGGGGCTTGGAGACCCAGTACTTC. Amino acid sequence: CASSYSTAGGLETQYF.

CDR3 nucleotide sequence: TGTGCCAGCAGCCAAGTTCGACAGGGACGGTACGAGCAGTACTTC. This translates into CASSQVRQGRYEQYF. V is TRBV4-2 and J is TRBJ2-7; the match to TRBD1 covers 7 bases. CDR1 is LGHNA, CDR2 YNFKEQ, per germline. The CDR3 runs 15 residues. The V segment lost 1 base and the J segment 4 bases; nucleotides outside the gene matches: 7.

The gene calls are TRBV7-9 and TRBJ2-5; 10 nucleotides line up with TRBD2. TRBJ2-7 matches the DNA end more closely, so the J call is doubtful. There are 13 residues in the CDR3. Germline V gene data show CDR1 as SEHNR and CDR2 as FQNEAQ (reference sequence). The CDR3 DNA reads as TGTGCCAGCAGCTCGGGACTAGCGTCCGAGCAGTACTTC. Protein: CASSSGLASEQYF.

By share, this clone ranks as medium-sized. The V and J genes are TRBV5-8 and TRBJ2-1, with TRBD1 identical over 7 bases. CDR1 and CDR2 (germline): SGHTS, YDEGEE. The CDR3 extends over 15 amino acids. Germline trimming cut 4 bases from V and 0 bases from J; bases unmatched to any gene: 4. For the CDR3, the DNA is TGTGCCAGCAGCCAGGGACAGAGCTCCTACAATGAGCAGTTCTTC. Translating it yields CASSQGQSSYNEQFF. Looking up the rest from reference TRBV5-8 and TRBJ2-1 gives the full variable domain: EAGVTQSPTHLIKTRGQQATLRCSPISGHTSVYWYQQALGLGLQFLLWYDEGEERNRGNFPPRFSGRQFPNYSSELNVNALELEDSALYLCASSQGQSSYNEQFFGPGTRLTVL.

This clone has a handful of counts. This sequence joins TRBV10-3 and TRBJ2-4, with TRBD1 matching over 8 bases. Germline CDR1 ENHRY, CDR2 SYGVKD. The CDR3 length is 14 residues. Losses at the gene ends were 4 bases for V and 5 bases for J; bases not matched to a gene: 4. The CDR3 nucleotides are TGTGCCATCAGTGGGGGACAGGCAGAAAACATTCAGTACTTC. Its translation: CAISGGQAENIQYF.

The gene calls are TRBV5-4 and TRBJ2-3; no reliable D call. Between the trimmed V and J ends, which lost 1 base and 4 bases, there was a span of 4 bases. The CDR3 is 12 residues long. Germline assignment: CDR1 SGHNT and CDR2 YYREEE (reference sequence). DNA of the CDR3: TGTGCCAGCAGCTTGTCAGCAGATACGCAGTATTTT. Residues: CASSLSADTQYF.

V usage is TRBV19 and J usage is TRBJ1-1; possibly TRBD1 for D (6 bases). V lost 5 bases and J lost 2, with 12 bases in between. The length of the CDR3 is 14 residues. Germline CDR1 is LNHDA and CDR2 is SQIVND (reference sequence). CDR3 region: CASSARTVNTEAFF. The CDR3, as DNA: TGTGCCAGTAGTGCTCGGACAGTTAACACTGAAGCTTTCTTT. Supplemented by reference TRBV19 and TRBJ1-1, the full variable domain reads DGGITQSPKYLFRKEGQNVTLSCEQNLNHDAMYWYRQDPGQGLRLIYYSQIVNDFQKGDIAEGYSVSREKKESFPLTVTSAQKNPTAFYLCASSARTVNTEAFFGQGTRLTVV.